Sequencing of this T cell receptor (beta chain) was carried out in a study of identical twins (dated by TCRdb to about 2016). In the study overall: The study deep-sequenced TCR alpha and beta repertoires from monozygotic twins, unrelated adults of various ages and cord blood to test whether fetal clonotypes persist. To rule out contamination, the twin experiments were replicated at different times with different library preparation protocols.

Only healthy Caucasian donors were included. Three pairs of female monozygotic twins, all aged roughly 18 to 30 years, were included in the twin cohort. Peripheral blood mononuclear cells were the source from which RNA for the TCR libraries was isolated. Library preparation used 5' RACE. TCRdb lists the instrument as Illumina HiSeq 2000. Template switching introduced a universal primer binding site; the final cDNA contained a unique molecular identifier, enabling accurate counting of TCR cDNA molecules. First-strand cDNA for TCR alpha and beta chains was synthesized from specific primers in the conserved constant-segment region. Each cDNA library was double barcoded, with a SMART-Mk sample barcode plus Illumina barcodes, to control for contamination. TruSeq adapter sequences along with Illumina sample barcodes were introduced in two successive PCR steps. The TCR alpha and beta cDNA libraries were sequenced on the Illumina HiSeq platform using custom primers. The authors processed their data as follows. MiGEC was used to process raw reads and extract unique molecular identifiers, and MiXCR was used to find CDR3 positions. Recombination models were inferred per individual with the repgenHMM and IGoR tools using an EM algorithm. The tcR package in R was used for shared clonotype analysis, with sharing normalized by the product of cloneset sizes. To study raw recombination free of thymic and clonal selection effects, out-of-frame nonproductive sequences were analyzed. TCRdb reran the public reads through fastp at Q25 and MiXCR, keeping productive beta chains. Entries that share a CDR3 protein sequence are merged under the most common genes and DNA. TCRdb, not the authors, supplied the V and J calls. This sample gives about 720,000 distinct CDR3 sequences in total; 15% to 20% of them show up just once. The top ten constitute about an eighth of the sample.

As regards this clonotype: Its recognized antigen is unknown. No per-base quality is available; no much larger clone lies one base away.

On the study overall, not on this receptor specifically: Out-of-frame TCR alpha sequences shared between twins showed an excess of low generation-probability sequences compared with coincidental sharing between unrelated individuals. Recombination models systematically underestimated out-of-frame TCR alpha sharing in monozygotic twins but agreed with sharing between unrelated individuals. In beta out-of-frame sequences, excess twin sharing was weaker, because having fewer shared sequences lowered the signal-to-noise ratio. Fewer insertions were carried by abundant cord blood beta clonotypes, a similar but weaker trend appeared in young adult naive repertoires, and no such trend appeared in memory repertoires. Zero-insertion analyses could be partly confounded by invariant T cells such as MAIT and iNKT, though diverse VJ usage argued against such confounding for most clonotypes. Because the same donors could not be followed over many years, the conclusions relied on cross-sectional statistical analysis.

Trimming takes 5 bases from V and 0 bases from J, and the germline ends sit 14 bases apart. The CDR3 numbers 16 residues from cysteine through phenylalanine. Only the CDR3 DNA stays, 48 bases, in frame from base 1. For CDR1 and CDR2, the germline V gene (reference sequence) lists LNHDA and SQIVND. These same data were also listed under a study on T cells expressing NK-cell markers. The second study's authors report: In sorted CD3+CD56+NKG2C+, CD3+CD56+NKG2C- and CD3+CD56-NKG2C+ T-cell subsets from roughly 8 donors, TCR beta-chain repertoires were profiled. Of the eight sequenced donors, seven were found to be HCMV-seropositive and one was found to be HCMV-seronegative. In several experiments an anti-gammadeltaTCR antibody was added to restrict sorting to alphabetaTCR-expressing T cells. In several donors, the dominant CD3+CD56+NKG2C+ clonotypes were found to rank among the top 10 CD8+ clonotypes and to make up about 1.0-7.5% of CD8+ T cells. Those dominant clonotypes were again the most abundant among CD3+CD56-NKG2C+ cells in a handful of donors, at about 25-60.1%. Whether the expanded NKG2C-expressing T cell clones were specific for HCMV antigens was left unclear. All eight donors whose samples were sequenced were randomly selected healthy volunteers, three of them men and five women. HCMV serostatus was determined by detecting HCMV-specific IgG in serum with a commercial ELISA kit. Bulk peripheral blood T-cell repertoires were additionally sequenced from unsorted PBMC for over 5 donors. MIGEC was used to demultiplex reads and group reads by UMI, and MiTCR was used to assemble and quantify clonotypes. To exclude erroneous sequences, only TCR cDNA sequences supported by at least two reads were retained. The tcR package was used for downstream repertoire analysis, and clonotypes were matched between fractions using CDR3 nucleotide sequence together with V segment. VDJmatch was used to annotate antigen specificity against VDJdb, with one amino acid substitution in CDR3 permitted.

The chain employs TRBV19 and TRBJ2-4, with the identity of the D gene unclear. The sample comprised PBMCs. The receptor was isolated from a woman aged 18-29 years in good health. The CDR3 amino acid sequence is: CASSPALLIAKNIQYF. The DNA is TGTGCCAGTAGTCCAGCCCTCCTGATAGCCAAAAACATTCAGTACTTC.